The 5 T cell receptor beta chains below all came from one sample that was sequenced in a study of blood T cells in healthy people across ages. Together with a sample-barcoded 5' primer, a J-beta primer mix was included in a second PCR lasting roughly 6 to 12 cycles. TCRdb independently ran MiXCR on the 5' RACE reads; one entry per CDR3 protein. The table records 750,000 to 950,000 distinct CDR3 sequences, approximately 53% of them present only once. Sequencing was carried out using blood. These TCRs come from an older man in good health.

The rearrangement joins TRBV12-3 or TRBV12-4 to TRBJ1-2, with D unresolved. The CDR3 totals 12 residues. Trimming stripped 3 bases from V and 8 bases from J, with 10 bases between. DNA of the CDR3: TGTGCCAGCAGTTTTTGGGCGGGCGGCTACACCTTC. Encoded protein: CASSFWAGGYTF.

This chain joins TRBV29-1 and TRBJ2-7; D tentatively reads TRBD1 or TRBD2 (5 bases each). Trimming took 6 bases from V and 7 from J, leaving 16 bases between them. The CDR3 runs 12 residues. The germline V gene has CDR1 SQVTM and CDR2 ANQGSEA. The CDR3 loop is CSVVRGSEEQYF. The CDR3 DNA sequence: TGCAGCGTGGTGAGGGGCTCGGAAGAGCAGTACTTC.

The rearrangement joins TRBV29-1 to TRBJ1-1; no clear D gene. CDR1 is SQVTM and CDR2 is ANQGSEA in the germline V gene. CDR3 length equals 16 residues. Trimming left V 0 bases short and J 0 bases short, with 14 bases between. The CDR3 DNA is TGCAGCGTTGAAGATCGAAGGAGGACGGTGAACACTGAAGCTTTCTTT. Translation: CSVEDRRRTVNTEAFF. The variable domain in full, with the rest retrieved from reference TRBV29-1 and TRBJ1-1, is SAVISQKPSRDICQRGTSLTIQCQVDSQVTMMFWYRQQPGQSLTLIATANQGSEATYESGFVIDKFPISRPNLTFSTLTVSNMSPEDSSIYLCSVEDRRRTVNTEAFFGQGTRLTVV.

This clonotype was observed a handful of times. The genes are TRBV5-6 and TRBJ2-7, with 10 bases lining up with TRBD1. CDR1 and CDR2 (germline): SGHDT, YYEEEE. The CDR3 has 14 amino acids. V trimming: 5 bases; J trimming: 4 bases; junction bases outside the gene matches: 6. The CDR3 coding sequence is TGTGCCAGCAGGGATGGACAGGGGGTGTACGAGCAGTACTTC. As protein: CASRDGQGVYEQYF.

The chain is built from TRBV6-5 and TRBJ1-2, with D possibly being TRBD1 (6 bases). CDR1 MNHEY and CDR2 SVGAGI come from the germline V gene. Trimming took off 0 bases at V and 6 bases at J, with 11 bases between the two ends. The CDR3 runs 14 residues. Here the CDR3 reads CASSYSPRGDGYTF. CDR3 in DNA: TGTGCCAGCAGTTACTCACCCAGGGGTGATGGCTACACCTTC.